This section outlines one T cell receptor (beta chain) sequence together with its context. TCRdb's table, derived via immunoSEQ multiplex PCR, lists solely in-frame clones and lacks some. Of 200,000 to 250,000 clones in the sample, roughly 87% were seen once. The data belong to a study of blood T cell repertoires in COVID-19. V was cut by 0 bases and J by 0 bases, with 6 bases left in between. This CDR3 has 14 amino acids. The germline V gene encodes CDR1 SGHNT and CDR2 YYREEE (reference sequence). The sequence was collected from a man aged 25-40 years who had recovered from COVID-19. The rearrangement uses TRBV5-4 and TRBJ1-2; no clear D. The sequencing sample was made of PBMCs or T cells enriched from blood (not recorded which). CDR3 sequence (DNA): TGTGCCAGCAGCTTGGATCTAGCTAACTATGGCTACACCTTC. This codes for CASSLDLANYGYTF.